This is a list of T cell receptor beta chains from one sample in a study of technical replicates of blood from several donors. The data were produced by immunoSEQ multiplex PCR, yet TCRdb's version contains in-frame clones alone and is incomplete. The sample contains about 15,000 clones, 75% to 90% of which appear only once. Sequencing input: PBMCs. The source of these receptors is a human donor in good health. CDR3s include the opening cysteine and the closing phenylalanine or tryptophan. Fields, in order: D gene, clone size, V gene, J gene, CDR3 protein, CDR3 DNA. D genes are given only for firm matches. The listing skips clone size in some rows; elsewhere it reads once, few, many or a size class.

D gene: TRBD1; clone size: -; V gene: TRBV5-1; J gene: TRBJ2-3; CDR3 protein: CASSLGTGAFFTDTQYF; CDR3 DNA: TGCGCCAGCAGCTTGGGGACAGGGGCCTTTTTCACAGATACGCAGTATTTT
D gene: -; clone size: -; V gene: TRBV7-9; J gene: TRBJ1-1; CDR3 protein: CASSPGVGSVTEAFF; CDR3 DNA: TGTGCCAGCAGTCCCGGGGTGGGATCCGTCACTGAAGCTTTCTTT
D gene: TRBD2; clone size: -; V gene: TRBV30; J gene: TRBJ2-1; CDR3 protein: CAWSGGLAGGQQFF; CDR3 DNA: TGTGCCTGGAGTGGCGGTCTAGCGGGAGGGCAGCAGTTCTTC
D gene: TRBD1; clone size: -; V gene: TRBV5-5; J gene: TRBJ2-7; CDR3 protein: CASSTGQGLYEQYF; CDR3 DNA: TGTGCCAGCAGTACGGGACAGGGGCTCTACGAGCAGTACTTC
D gene: -; clone size: -; V gene: TRBV7-8; J gene: TRBJ1-5; CDR3 protein: CASSLDPPGRNNQPQHF; CDR3 DNA: TGTGCCAGCAGCTTAGACCCTCCCGGGAGGAACAATCAGCCCCAGCATTTT
D gene: -; clone size: -; V gene: TRBV10-2; J gene: TRBJ1-4; CDR3 protein: CASSEGQGNEKLFF; CDR3 DNA: TGCGCCAGCAGTGAGGGTCAGGGGAATGAAAAACTGTTTTTT
D gene: -; clone size: -; V gene: TRBV28; J gene: TRBJ2-1; CDR3 protein: CASSLGLRDSYNEQFF; CDR3 DNA: TGTGCCAGCAGTTTGGGACTCAGGGACAGCTACAATGAGCAGTTCTTC
D gene: -; clone size: -; V gene: TRBV2; J gene: TRBJ1-1; CDR3 protein: CASRWEGYTEAFF; CDR3 DNA: TGTGCCAGCCGCTGGGAGGGGTACACTGAAGCTTTCTTT
D gene: -; clone size: -; V gene: TRBV9; J gene: TRBJ2-2; CDR3 protein: CASSVEPANTGELFF; CDR3 DNA: TGTGCCAGCAGCGTAGAACCGGCGAACACCGGGGAGCTGTTTTTT
D gene: TRBD1; clone size: -; V gene: TRBV6-4; J gene: TRBJ2-1; CDR3 protein: CASSDSTGGYNEQFF; CDR3 DNA: TGTGCCAGCAGTGACTCGACAGGGGGCTACAATGAGCAGTTCTTC
D gene: -; clone size: -; V gene: TRBV7-2; J gene: TRBJ2-3; CDR3 protein: CASSLGEWNTQYF; CDR3 DNA: TGTGCCAGCAGCTTAGGGGAGTGGAATACGCAGTATTTT
D gene: -; clone size: -; V gene: TRBV7-9; J gene: TRBJ2-6; CDR3 protein: CASSFFSGANVLTF; CDR3 DNA: TGTGCCAGCAGCTTCTTCTCTGGGGCCAACGTCCTGACTTTC
D gene: -; clone size: -; V gene: TRBV7-9; J gene: TRBJ1-4; CDR3 protein: CASSFSGPTTNEKLFF; CDR3 DNA: TGTGCCAGCAGCTTTTCAGGGCCGACAACTAATGAAAAACTGTTTTTT
D gene: -; clone size: -; V gene: TRBV10-3; J gene: TRBJ1-2; CDR3 protein: CAISEPNRIYGYTF; CDR3 DNA: TGTGCCATCAGTGAGCCGAACAGGATATATGGCTACACCTTC
D gene: -; clone size: -; V gene: TRBV2; J gene: TRBJ2-2; CDR3 protein: CASREVSTPGELFF; CDR3 DNA: TGTGCCAGCCGCGAGGTCTCCACCCCCGGGGAGCTGTTTTTT
D gene: TRBD1; clone size: -; V gene: TRBV9; J gene: TRBJ2-2; CDR3 protein: CASSGDRGGTGELFF; CDR3 DNA: TGTGCCAGCAGCGGCGACAGGGGGGGCACCGGGGAGCTGTTTTTT
D gene: TRBD2; clone size: -; V gene: TRBV6-5; J gene: TRBJ2-7; CDR3 protein: CASTARLAGAYEQYF; CDR3 DNA: TGTGCCAGCACCGCGCGACTAGCGGGGGCCTACGAGCAGTACTTC
D gene: TRBD2; clone size: once; V gene: TRBV7-9; J gene: TRBJ2-1; CDR3 protein: CASRLGAWTSGRDEQFF; CDR3 DNA: TGTGCCAGCAGACTGGGAGCCTGGACTAGCGGGAGAGATGAGCAGTTCTTC
D gene: -; clone size: -; V gene: TRBV7-3; J gene: TRBJ2-1; CDR3 protein: CASSHDSSYNEQFF; CDR3 DNA: TGTGCCAGCAGTCACGACAGCTCCTACAATGAGCAGTTCTTC
D gene: -; clone size: few; V gene: TRBV2; J gene: TRBJ1-2; CDR3 protein: CASSETGGYTF; CDR3 DNA: TGTGCCAGCAGTGAGACTGGCGGCTACACCTTC
D gene: -; clone size: -; V gene: TRBV2; J gene: TRBJ2-1; CDR3 protein: CASTGIPSPNEQFF; CDR3 DNA: TGTGCCAGCACCGGGATCCCCAGCCCCAATGAGCAGTTCTTC
D gene: -; clone size: -; V gene: TRBV6-1; J gene: TRBJ1-5; CDR3 protein: CASSALYSNQPQHF; CDR3 DNA: TGTGCCAGCAGTGCCTTGTATAGCAATCAGCCCCAGCATTTT
D gene: -; clone size: once; V gene: TRBV19; J gene: TRBJ1-1; CDR3 protein: CASSPRRVGMNTEAFF; CDR3 DNA: TGTGCCAGTAGTCCCAGGAGGGTAGGGATGAACACTGAAGCTTTCTTT
D gene: -; clone size: -; V gene: TRBV7-9; J gene: TRBJ2-2; CDR3 protein: CASSLEPGAGELFF; CDR3 DNA: TGTGCCAGCAGCTTAGAACCCGGAGCCGGGGAGCTGTTTTTT
D gene: -; clone size: -; V gene: TRBV9; J gene: TRBJ2-1; CDR3 protein: CASSVKPADYNEQFF; CDR3 DNA: TGTGCCAGCAGCGTAAAACCCGCGGACTACAATGAGCAGTTCTTC
D gene: TRBD1; clone size: -; V gene: TRBV19; J gene: TRBJ2-5; CDR3 protein: CASSIWAGQGASETQYF; CDR3 DNA: TGTGCCAGTAGTATCTGGGCGGGACAGGGGGCATCAGAGACCCAGTACTTC
D gene: -; clone size: -; V gene: TRBV5-8; J gene: TRBJ2-7; CDR3 protein: CASSPVVEQYF; CDR3 DNA: TGTGCCAGCAGCCCGGTTGTAGAGCAGTACTTC
D gene: TRBD1; clone size: -; V gene: TRBV28; J gene: TRBJ1-4; CDR3 protein: CASRAPAGQGDEKLFF; CDR3 DNA: TGTGCCAGCCGCGCTCCGGCGGGACAGGGGGACGAAAAACTGTTTTTT
D gene: -; clone size: -; V gene: TRBV5-1; J gene: TRBJ2-1; CDR3 protein: CASRPGLYNEQFF; CDR3 DNA: TGCGCCAGCAGACCAGGACTCTACAATGAGCAGTTCTTC
D gene: TRBD1; clone size: -; V gene: TRBV19; J gene: TRBJ1-5; CDR3 protein: CASSMGQGASQPQHF; CDR3 DNA: TGTGCCAGTAGTATGGGCCAGGGGGCGAGTCAGCCCCAGCATTTT
D gene: -; clone size: -; V gene: TRBV6-1; J gene: TRBJ1-2; CDR3 protein: CASRPGSYGYTF; CDR3 DNA: TGTGCCAGCAGACCTGGGAGCTATGGCTACACCTTC
D gene: -; clone size: -; V gene: TRBV19; J gene: TRBJ2-2; CDR3 protein: CASTHLTGYYPGELFF; CDR3 DNA: TGTGCCAGTACCCATCTAACCGGGTACTACCCCGGGGAGCTGTTTTTT
D gene: -; clone size: -; V gene: TRBV6-5; J gene: TRBJ2-5; CDR3 protein: CASSYGGLGQETQYF; CDR3 DNA: TGTGCCAGCAGTTACGGGGGCCTGGGGCAAGAGACCCAGTACTTC
D gene: TRBD1; clone size: -; V gene: TRBV30; J gene: TRBJ2-3; CDR3 protein: CAWSVAWAQGANTQYF; CDR3 DNA: TGTGCCTGGAGTGTCGCTTGGGCACAGGGGGCGAATACGCAGTATTTT
D gene: TRBD1; clone size: -; V gene: TRBV19; J gene: TRBJ1-1; CDR3 protein: CASRGWTGNTEAFF; CDR3 DNA: TGTGCCAGTAGGGGGTGGACAGGGAACACTGAAGCTTTCTTT
D gene: TRBD2; clone size: -; V gene: TRBV10-3; J gene: TRBJ2-7; CDR3 protein: CAISEGTGGLYEQYF; CDR3 DNA: TGTGCCATCAGTGAAGGGACGGGGGGGCTCTACGAGCAGTACTTC
D gene: -; clone size: -; V gene: TRBV27; J gene: TRBJ2-1; CDR3 protein: CASSGQGSMTSSYNEQFF; CDR3 DNA: TGTGCCAGCAGTGGCCAGGGGTCCATGACCAGCTCCTACAATGAGCAGTTCTTC
D gene: -; clone size: -; V gene: TRBV6-6; J gene: TRBJ2-7; CDR3 protein: CASSRDRTYEQYF; CDR3 DNA: TGTGCCAGCAGTCGAGACAGAACCTACGAGCAGTACTTC
D gene: -; clone size: -; V gene: TRBV7-8; J gene: TRBJ2-7; CDR3 protein: CASSVLGGGAYEQYF; CDR3 DNA: TGTGCCAGCAGCGTCCTGGGAGGGGGGGCCTACGAGCAGTACTTC
D gene: TRBD1; clone size: -; V gene: TRBV30; J gene: TRBJ2-7; CDR3 protein: CAWSVGQGADEQYF; CDR3 DNA: TGTGCCTGGAGTGTAGGACAGGGGGCGGACGAGCAGTACTTC
D gene: TRBD1; clone size: -; V gene: TRBV6-4; J gene: TRBJ1-2; CDR3 protein: CASSPGTGRSRVYGYTF; CDR3 DNA: TGTGCCAGCAGTCCCGGGACAGGGCGTTCCCGGGTTTATGGCTACACCTTC
D gene: TRBD1; clone size: -; V gene: TRBV5-6; J gene: TRBJ1-5; CDR3 protein: CASSLKTGNQPQHF; CDR3 DNA: TGTGCCAGCAGCCTTAAGACAGGGAATCAGCCCCAGCATTTT
D gene: -; clone size: -; V gene: TRBV5-5; J gene: TRBJ1-3; CDR3 protein: CASSLAGAGGNTIYF; CDR3 DNA: TGTGCCAGCAGCTTGGCAGGGGCTGGTGGAAACACCATATATTTT
D gene: -; clone size: -; V gene: TRBV28; J gene: TRBJ2-5; CDR3 protein: CASSSAGRGKEETQYF; CDR3 DNA: TGTGCCAGCAGTTCCGCCGGCCGGGGGAAAGAAGAGACCCAGTACTTC
D gene: TRBD2; clone size: -; V gene: TRBV12-5; J gene: TRBJ2-2; CDR3 protein: CASGLAFIGEMTSDYTGELFF; CDR3 DNA: TGTGCTAGTGGTTTGGCATTTATCGGGGAGATGACTAGCGATTACACCGGGGAGCTGTTTTTT